A selection of T cell receptor beta chains follows, all from one sample in a study of blood T cell repertoires in COVID-19. Sequencing was performed with immunoSEQ multiplex PCR; in TCRdb, only in-frame clones are kept and a portion is missing. The repertoire consists of around 360,000 clones, with 70% to 90% occurring once and the leading ten covering 8% to 13%. The sample comprised peripheral blood. The receptors here all came from a woman between 25 and 40 years old with COVID-19, enrolled during active disease. CDR3s include the opening cysteine and the closing phenylalanine or tryptophan. Size tells how often a clone was seen (once, few, many) or the class of an expanded clone, and some rows leave it out.

size	J	V	CDR3
-	TRBJ1-3	TRBV15	CATSNIRVSENTIYF
-	TRBJ1-4	TRBV5-4	CASSAGQLNEKLFF
-	TRBJ2-7	TRBV15	CATSRPGNPREQYF
-	TRBJ1-6	TRBV11-2	CASSLGRQGYSPLHF
-	TRBJ1-3	TRBV6-1	CASSERRDRGNVNGNTIYF
-	TRBJ1-6	TRBV9	CASSPAGSYNSPLHF
-	TRBJ1-1	TRBV7-9	CASSLTGGQEAFF
-	TRBJ2-3	TRBV24-1	CATSDLTASGADTQYF
-	TRBJ2-5	TRBV6-2/TRBV6-3	CASSSDKNPQETQYF
-	TRBJ2-7	TRBV7-6	CASSPRQKYEQYF
-	TRBJ2-1	TRBV9	CASSVEGRGLGEQFF
-	TRBJ2-2	TRBV2	CASSEVTVTGELFF
-	TRBJ2-2	TRBV5-1	CASSLAAGNTGELFF
-	TRBJ2-7	TRBV7-2	CASSLISGYEQYF
-	TRBJ1-5	TRBV19	CASSHQTLYSNQPQHF
-	TRBJ1-5	TRBV6-5	CASTAAGGPPQHF
-	TRBJ2-5	TRBV6-5	CASSYAEELQETQYF
many	TRBJ2-2	TRBV16	CASSQTRLAVNTGELFF
-	TRBJ1-6	TRBV7-9	CASSLYDNSPLHF
-	TRBJ2-1	TRBV6-2/TRBV6-3	CASSYGPPLAGEDEQFF
-	TRBJ1-4	TRBV2	CASRKVGPTNEKLFF
-	TRBJ2-1	TRBV11-2	CASSSPYGEQFF
-	TRBJ2-3	TRBV12-3/TRBV12-4	CASTLSSTDTQYF
-	TRBJ1-5	TRBV10-3	CAISESTVRQPQHF
-	TRBJ1-4	TRBV1	CTSSRDREEKLFF
once	TRBJ2-6	TRBV15	CATSRGGAGANVLTF
-	TRBJ1-4	TRBV4-1	CASSHLRTGNRGEKLFF
-	TRBJ2-5	TRBV12-3/TRBV12-4	CASTGGLETQYF
-	TRBJ2-1	TRBV19	CASRSLIPSGRSWSYNEQFF
-	TRBJ2-5	TRBV6-1	CASSEVGTRETQYF
-	TRBJ2-7	TRBV18	CASSPSTGETYEQYF
-	TRBJ1-6	TRBV27	CASRYGTDNSPLHF
-	TRBJ2-3	TRBV19	CASSASTDTQYF
-	TRBJ2-1	TRBV7-3	CASSLTSGRASEQFF
-	TRBJ2-7	TRBV7-2	CASGASGGGIEQYF
-	TRBJ2-1	TRBV4-2	CASSQALLAGGYNEQFF
-	TRBJ2-3	TRBV5-6	CASSPGPRRGADTQYF
-	TRBJ1-1	TRBV6-5	CASSYRTADTEAFF
-	TRBJ1-2	TRBV27	CASNPARGANYGYTF
-	TRBJ2-7	TRBV5-5	CASSLYSSYEQYF
-	TRBJ1-1	TRBV7-9	CASSPQGRNTEAFF
-	TRBJ2-7	TRBV5-1	CASSLALGSTSYEQYF
-	TRBJ2-2	TRBV7-2	CASSLAGATGELFF
-	TRBJ2-7	TRBV11-2	CASSLVIGDSYEQYF
-	TRBJ2-1	TRBV5-5	CASSLGLDYNEQFF
once	TRBJ2-7	TRBV19	CASSPRGQPSYEQYF
-	TRBJ2-1	TRBV2	CASSFGLNNEQFF
-	TRBJ2-7	TRBV7-2	CASSLPPVGEQYF
-	TRBJ2-1	TRBV3-1/TRBV3-2	CASSSLPSYNEQFF
-	TRBJ2-5	TRBV21-1	CASSKGREGGCGIETQYF
-	TRBJ2-3	TRBV9	CASGTPSAGTDTQYF
-	TRBJ2-4	TRBV18	CASSPPQGSLAKNIQYF
-	TRBJ2-3	TRBV2	CASIAGQGTDTQYF